What follows are 17 T cell receptor beta chains derived from one specimen sequenced in a study of siplizumab effects on memory and regulatory T cells. TCRdb's table, derived via immunoSEQ multiplex PCR, lists solely in-frame clones and lacks some. This sample has about 100,000 clones, with 94% found just once. The material sequenced was non-Treg CD4+ T cells sorted from blood. These receptors came from a human donor in good health.

The chain combines TRBV18 with TRBJ1-2; TRBD1 aligns across 11 bases. The CDR3 sequence is 14 residues long. Germline V gives CDR1 KGHSH, CDR2 LQKENI. The V gene end was trimmed by 3 bases and the J gene end by 8 bases; junction bases not matched to a gene: 5. The DNA of the CDR3 is TGTGCCAGCTCACCGCAGGGACAGGGGGACGGCTACACCTTC. Translated: CASSPQGQGDGYTF.

This clone came up once. The chain uses TRBV5-1 and TRBJ1-2; weak D call: TRBD1 (5 bases). The germline V gene encodes CDR1 SGHRS and CDR2 YFSETQ. Trimming took off 0 bases at V and 4 bases at J, with 7 bases between the two ends. The CDR3 is 13 amino acids. The CDR3 region has the DNA TGCGCCAGCAGCTTGGAGGGGATCTATGGCTACACCTTC. This gives the protein CASSLEGIYGYTF.

The chain has TRBV28 and TRBJ1-5, with D perhaps matching TRBD1 (5 bases). The CDR3 has 13 residues. Trimming shortened V by 6 bases and J by 4 bases, and 10 bases separated the two germline ends. Germline CDR1 is MDHEN and CDR2 is SYDVKM. This CDR3 is CASRNQGNQPQHF. DNA for the CDR3: TGTGCCAGCAGAAATCAGGGAAATCAGCCCCAGCATTTT.

This chain joins TRBV15 and TRBJ1-1; TRBD1 agrees at 9 bases. The germline CDR1 and CDR2 sequences are LNHNV and YYDKDF (reference sequence). Unmatched junction bases numbered 7, after V lost 9 bases and J lost 8 bases. The CDR3 spans 12 residues. The CDR3 loop reads CATRAGQGEAFF. For the CDR3, the DNA is TGTGCCACTCGGGCCGGACAGGGGGAAGCTTTCTTT.

CDR3 amino acids: CASSIGSYNEQFF. DNA of the CDR3: TGTGCCAGTAGTATAGGTAGCTACAATGAGCAGTTCTTC. The rearrangement links TRBV19 to TRBJ2-1; D is ambiguous. In germline, CDR1 is LNHDA, CDR2 SQIVND (reference sequence). V was cut by 1 base and J by 3 bases, with 4 bases left in between. The CDR3 is 13 residues long.

This clone was found once. V usage is TRBV5-4 and J usage is TRBJ2-3, with 10 bases lining up with TRBD2. The CDR3 sequence is 16 residues long. V was clipped by 3 bases and J by 2 bases; unmatched bases: 6. Germline V gene lookup returns CDR1 SGHNT and CDR2 YYREEE (reference sequence). The CDR3 protein is CASSSAGLAFTDTQYF. In DNA form, the CDR3 reads TGTGCCAGCAGCTCCGCGGGACTAGCGTTCACAGATACGCAGTATTTT.

This clone was observed a few times. V usage is TRBV6-5 and J usage is TRBJ2-3; D is possibly TRBD1 (5 bases). The V end was cut by 8 bases, the J end by 4 bases, with 13 bases between. Germline V gene sequence: CDR1 MNHEY, CDR2 SVGAGI. The CDR3 is 13 amino acids. CDR3 sequence reads: CASGAGWSDTQYF. The CDR3, as DNA: TGTGCCAGCGGGGCTGGTTGGTCAGATACGCAGTATTTT.

J is TRBJ2-7 and V is TRBV6-5; tentatively, D is TRBD1 (6 bases). V was shortened by 4 bases and J by 3 bases, with 13 bases between the two germline ends. Germline CDR1 is MNHEY and CDR2 is SVGAGI. The CDR3 is made up of 14 amino acids. The CDR3 nucleotides read TGTGCCAGCAGTTGGGGACAAGCCGTCTACGAGCAGTACTTC. Translated, it gives CASSWGQAVYEQYF.

This clone has just one count. This chain joins TRBV5-1 and TRBJ2-5; the D gene is possibly TRBD2 (5 bases). This CDR3 is built from 13 residues. CDR1 and CDR2 from the germline V gene are SGHRS and YFSETQ. V dropped 1 base and J dropped 4 bases, with 8 bases sitting between them. CDR3 loop: CASSLSGIETQYF. The CDR3 DNA is TGCGCCAGCAGCTTGTCCGGGATAGAGACCCAGTACTTC.

The chain carries TRBV27 and TRBJ2-2; tentatively, D is TRBD2 (5 bases). This CDR3 has 14 amino acids. Trimming removed 2 bases at V and 5 bases at J, with 9 bases between. The germline gives CDR1 MNHEY, CDR2 SMNVEV (reference sequence). CDR3 loop: CASSLRELTGELFF. CDR3 in DNA: TGTGCCAGCAGTTTAAGGGAGTTGACCGGGGAGCTGTTTTTT.

This clone was recorded once. CDR3 region: CSVLAGGNGELFF. CDR3 coding DNA: TGCAGCGTACTAGCGGGAGGCAACGGGGAGCTGTTTTTT. The V gene is TRBV29-1, the J gene TRBJ2-2; TRBD2 matches 12 bases. The ends lost 6 bases at V and 7 bases at J; junction bases unmatched: 3. Germline values: CDR1 SQVTM, CDR2 ANQGSEA. CDR3 length: 13 residues.

The rearrangement links TRBV28 to TRBJ2-1; 9 positions agree with TRBD1. The CDR3 spans 16 residues. Germline V gives CDR1 MDHEN, CDR2 SYDVKM. The ends lost 5 bases at V and 0 bases at J; junction bases unmatched: 5. The CDR3 loop reads CASSTGGSGSYNEQFF. CDR3 nucleotide sequence: TGTGCCAGCAGTACAGGGGGCTCGGGCTCCTACAATGAGCAGTTCTTC.

The rearrangement links TRBV7-8 to TRBJ2-7; TRBD1 might be the D (6 bases). Germline CDR1 is SGHVS and CDR2 is FQNEAQ. This CDR3 spans 15 amino acids. V lost 1 base and J 2 bases, leaving 12 bases between the germline ends. CDR3 in DNA: TGTGCCAGCAGCTTAGGCACAGGGACCCCCTACGAGCAGTACTTC. Residues: CASSLGTGTPYEQYF.

The chain employs TRBV6-1 and TRBJ2-1; TRBD1 agrees at 10 bases. CDR1 is MNHNS, CDR2 SASEGT, per germline. The CDR3 has 15 amino acids. Trimming took 6 bases from V and 9 from J; bases not matched to a gene: 11. DNA of the CDR3: TGTGCCAGCAGAAGAGCCGGGACAGGGGTTTCTGAGCAGTTCTTC. It is translated as CASRRAGTGVSEQFF.

The chain carries TRBV10-3 and TRBJ1-2; the match to TRBD1 covers 10 bases. Unmatched junction bases numbered 6, after V lost 4 bases and J lost 4 bases. CDR3 length: 15 amino acids. The germline V gene has CDR1 ENHRY and CDR2 SYGVKD. The chain's CDR3 is CAISVPGQGTYGYTF. The CDR3 DNA reads TGTGCCATCAGTGTACCGGGACAGGGGACCTATGGCTACACCTTC.

V is TRBV9 and J is TRBJ1-4; D is unclear. The CDR3 is made up of 13 amino acids. Deletions cut 0 bases from V and 4 bases from J, with 4 bases between. Germline V gene lookup returns CDR1 SGDLS and CDR2 YYNGEE. The DNA of the CDR3 is TGTGCCAGCAGCGTAGGGGTTAATGAAAAACTGTTTTTT. As protein: CASSVGVNEKLFF.

The chain has TRBV18 and TRBJ2-7; D call uncertain. Trimming removed 3 bases at V and 3 bases at J, with 6 bases between. The CDR3 loop spans 12 amino acids. Germline loops: CDR1 KGHSH, CDR2 LQKENI. The CDR3 is CASSPTGYEQYF. The CDR3 bases are TGTGCCAGCTCACCGACGGGCTACGAGCAGTACTTC.